This TCR beta chain stems from a study of response to subunit inactivated influenza vaccine. In TCRdb, the RT-PCR reads were re-called with MiXCR into one record per CDR3 protein. The top ten clones hold approximately 39% of a sample with more than 150,000 distinct CDR3 sequences, about 11% of them seen once. In this sample, this clonotype turned up a few times. Its antigen is currently unknown. General observations from the study: Authors suggested that a seasonal influenza vaccination recruits few new T cells each time.

V was pared by 0 bases and J by 7 bases, with 14 bases between. The germline CDR1 and CDR2 sequences are SQVTM and ANQGSEA. This CDR3 is 14 amino acids long. This chain joins TRBV29-1 and TRBJ2-3; a possible D gene is TRBD2 (6 bases). The receptor was isolated from a man between 45 and 75 years old who received an inactivated influenza vaccine. The sequences come from CD8+ T cells sorted from PBMCs, collected roughly 24 months after vaccination. CDR3 protein: CSVEDRLASYTQYF. The CDR3, as DNA: TGCAGCGTTGAAGATCGTCTAGCGTCATATACGCAGTATTTT.